The T cell receptor beta chain under discussion was sequenced for a study of T cells expressing NK-cell markers. Concerning this clonotype: Its target is not known.

The germline gives CDR1 MGHDK, CDR2 SYGVNS. The CDR3 runs to 16 residues. TCRdb reworked the 5' RACE reads into one entry per CDR3 protein, no DNA. The table for this sample gives over 200,000 distinct CDR3 sequences. Overall study results and limits: HCMV specificity of expanded NKG2C+ T cell clones remained unclear. Dominant NKG2C+ clonotypes were found to form about 1.0-8% of CD8+ T cells in roughly 6 donors.

The sample consisted of blood T cells: a sorted CD56 or NKG2C T cell subset, CD4+ or CD8+ T cells, or bulk PBMC T cells (not recorded which). This clonotype originated in a man aged 18 to 35 in good health. The chain employs TRBV25-1 and TRBJ1-2; without DNA, the TCRdb call of TRBD1 cannot be checked. CDR3 protein: CASSEYGTGGTNGYTF.